This TCR beta chain appears in the sequencing data of a study of cytomegalovirus exposure and HLA in healthy donors. Study-wide points: The tendency of first-cohort TCR clusters to co-occur in the 120 validation repertoires was identified by a subsequent analysis. A classifier reportedly called cytomegalovirus status with high sensitivity and specificity.

This clone was counted a single time. What it recognizes is unknown. The CDR3 sequence is 14 residues long. Germline V gene lookup returns CDR1 LGHNA and CDR2 YSLEER. Between the trimmed V and J ends, which lost 4 bases and 6 bases, there was a span of 16 bases. Sequencing used immunoSEQ multiplex PCR; TCRdb keeps in-frame clones, though not all of them. Here the sample spans approximately 300,000 clones, 87% being singletons. The sequence derives from a woman in her thirties in good health and CMV-seropositive. J is TRBJ2-7 and V is TRBV4-3; D possibly corresponds to TRBD1 (6 bases). The sequenced material came from PBMCs. DNA of the CDR3: TGCGCCAGCAGCCTTACAGGGTCGGGTCGCGAGCAGTACTTC. This gives the protein CASSLTGSGREQYF.